The TCR beta chain described here comes from a study of PD-L1 blockade in urothelial cancer. Data came from immunoSEQ multiplex PCR; TCRdb stores just in-frame clones and leaves some out. The table records around 49,000 clones, approximately 82% of them present only once. Specified time point: peripheral blood 6 weeks after treatment start. The CDR3 consists of 14 residues. Looked up from germline, CDR1 is SGHTA and CDR2 is FQGNSA. Trimming cost V 8 bases and J 4 bases; bases outside gene matches: 6. The clonotype originates from a man between 60 and 70 years old with urothelial cancer. The V gene is TRBV7-2, the J gene TRBJ2-3, with 10 bases matching TRBD2. The sequencing here drew on PBMCs, taken around atezolizumab (anti-PD-L1) treatment. CDR3 region: CASLAGGWADTQYF. CDR3 nucleotide sequence: TGTGCCAGCTTAGCGGGGGGTTGGGCAGATACGCAGTATTTT. The complete variable domain, with remaining parts taken from reference TRBV7-2 and TRBJ2-3, reads GAGVSQSPSNKVTEKGKDVELRCDPISGHTALYWYRQSLGQGLEFLIYFQGNSAPDKSGLPSDRFSAERTGGSVSTLTIQRTQQEDSAVYLCASLAGGWADTQYFGPGTRLTVL.